This paragraph covers one TCR beta chain sequence. This record belongs to a study of T cell changes during pregnancy in multiple sclerosis. The data were produced by immunoSEQ multiplex PCR, yet TCRdb's version contains in-frame clones alone and is incomplete. The sample includes roughly 30,000 clones, approximately 86% of them seen just once. Sequencing used CD4+ T cells from peripheral blood mononuclear cells, obtained in the first trimester of pregnancy. The TCR was taken from a female donor in good health, enrolled as a control in a pregnancy study.

The CDR3 DNA is TGTGCCAGCAGCTTCGGGGACAGGGACAACTATGGCTACACCTTC. Its protein product is CASSFGDRDNYGYTF. The chain has TRBV25-1 and TRBJ1-2; 9 nucleotides agree with TRBD1. Germline trimming cut 6 bases from V and 2 bases from J; bases unmatched to any gene: 7. CDR1 and CDR2 from the germline V gene are MGHDK and SYGVNS. This CDR3 has 15 amino acids.